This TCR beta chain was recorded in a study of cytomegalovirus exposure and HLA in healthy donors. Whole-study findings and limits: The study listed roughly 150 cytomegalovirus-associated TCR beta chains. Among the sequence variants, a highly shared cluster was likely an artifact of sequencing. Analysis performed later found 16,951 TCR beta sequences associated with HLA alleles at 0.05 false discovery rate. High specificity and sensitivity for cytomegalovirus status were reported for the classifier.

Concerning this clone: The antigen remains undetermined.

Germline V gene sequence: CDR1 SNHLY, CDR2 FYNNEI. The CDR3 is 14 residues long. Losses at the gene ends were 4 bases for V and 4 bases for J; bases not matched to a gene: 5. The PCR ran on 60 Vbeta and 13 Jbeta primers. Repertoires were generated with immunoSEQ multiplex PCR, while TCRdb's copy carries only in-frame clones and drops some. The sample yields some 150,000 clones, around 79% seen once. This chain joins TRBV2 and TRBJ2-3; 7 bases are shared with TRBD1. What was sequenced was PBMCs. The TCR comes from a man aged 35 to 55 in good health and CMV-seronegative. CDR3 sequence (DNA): TGTGCCAGCAGTGCAGGGGGTGGGTCAGATACGCAGTATTTT. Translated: CASSAGGGSDTQYF.